These 10 T cell receptor beta chains came from one sample sequenced in a study of shared clonotypes between healthy human individuals. Sequenced by immunoSEQ multiplex PCR; TCRdb stores in-frame clones only, minus some. The profile shows some 2,400,000 clones, approximately 96% of them singletons. The sample was naive CD4+ T cells sorted from blood. Indicated subset: CD45RA+ positively selected. The receptor source for this set is a man between 18 and 35 years old in good health.

The chain combines TRBV27 with TRBJ2-5, with 9 positions matching TRBD2. V shed 5 bases and J 2 bases; nucleotides not matched to a gene: 12. The CDR3 length is 17 residues. Germline assignment: CDR1 MNHEY and CDR2 SMNVEV (reference sequence). CDR3 sequence: CASSPYRLAAIQETQYF. Written as DNA, the CDR3 is TGTGCCAGCAGTCCCTATCGACTAGCGGCTATTCAAGAGACCCAGTACTTC.

This chain links TRBV9 with TRBJ2-7; D gene ambiguous. The CDR3 extends over 15 amino acids. V was clipped by 3 bases and J by 6 bases, with 19 bases between them. The germline CDR1 and CDR2 sequences are SGDLS and YYNGEE. CDR3 in DNA: TGTGCCAGCAGCGGACAAAGTGTGTTCTTGGCCGAGCAGTACTTC. Translating gives CASSGQSVFLAEQYF. The entire variable domain, with the rest obtained from reference TRBV9 and TRBJ2-7, is as follows: DSGVTQTPKHLITATGQRVTLRCSPRSGDLSVYWYQQSLDQGLQFLIQYYNGEERAKGNILERFSAQQFPDLHSELNLSSLELGDSALYFCASSGQSVFLAEQYFGPGTRLTVT.

J is TRBJ2-1 and V is TRBV7-2; D uncertain. The V gene lost 5 bases and the J gene lost 5 bases, with 7 bases spanning the gap. Germline V gene sequence: CDR1 SGHTA, CDR2 FQGNSA. The CDR3 loop spans 12 amino acids. As DNA, the CDR3 is TGTGCCAGCAGCAAACGAGACAATGAGCAGTTCTTC. As protein: CASSKRDNEQFF.

This chain links TRBV7-9 with TRBJ1-3, with D possibly matching TRBD1 (5 bases). Trimming stripped 3 bases from V and 4 bases from J, with 10 bases between. Germline V gene data show CDR1 as SEHNR and CDR2 as FQNEAQ (reference sequence). This CDR3 is built from 14 residues. The CDR3 DNA reads as TGTGCCAGCAGCTTCGGGGCAGGAGGAAACACCATATATTTT. This encodes CASSFGAGGNTIYF.

The chain employs TRBV18 and TRBJ2-2; D may be TRBD1 (5 bases). The germline CDR1 and CDR2 sequences are KGHSH and LQKENI. CDR3 size: 13 residues. Deletions cut 6 bases from V and 5 bases from J, with 10 bases between. CDR3 in amino acids: CASSRVDTGELFF. The CDR3, as DNA: TGTGCCAGCTCCAGGGTTGATACCGGGGAGCTGTTTTTT.

With regard to this clone: Additional DNA sequences in this sample encode the identical CDR3. This chain links TRBV5-1 with TRBJ2-7, with a possible D match to TRBD1 (5 bases). V was shortened by 4 bases and J by 1 base, with 9 bases between the two germline ends. Germline CDR1 is SGHRS and CDR2 is YFSETQ. The CDR3 covers 13 residues. The CDR3 spells CASSLGQSYEQYF. CDR3 bases: TGCGCCAGCAGCCTGGGGCAGTCCTACGAGCAGTACTTC.

The chain is built from TRBV5-8 and TRBJ1-2, with 8 bases fitting TRBD1. V shed 0 bases, J shed 4 bases, and the junction held 5 bases outside the gene matches. The germline V gene encodes CDR1 SGHTS and CDR2 YDEGEE. This CDR3 contains 15 residues. CDR3 protein: CASSLAFQGAYGYTF. The DNA of the CDR3 is TGTGCCAGCAGCTTGGCCTTTCAGGGGGCCTATGGCTACACCTTC.

The rearrangement uses TRBV5-1 and TRBJ1-3; D unclear. The CDR3 consists of 14 residues. CDR1 and CDR2 (germline): SGHRS, YFSETQ. The ends were cut back, 5 bases at V and 0 bases at J, with 9 bases in the middle. The CDR3 nucleotides are TGCGCCAGCAGGGTGGGGAACTCTGGAAACACCATATATTTT. Translating gives CASRVGNSGNTIYF.

The rearrangement joins TRBV6-5 to TRBJ2-7; TRBD1 aligns across 10 bases. Germline-derived CDR1 and CDR2 are MNHEY and SVGAGI. The CDR3 runs to 16 residues. The V and J ends lost 3 bases and 0 bases, in that order; junction bases with no gene match: 5. CDR3 loop: CASSYRDRGHSYEQYF. Written as DNA, the CDR3 is TGTGCCAGCAGTTATCGGGACAGGGGCCACTCCTACGAGCAGTACTTC.

The rearrangement links TRBV2 to TRBJ1-1, with a possible D match to TRBD1 (6 bases). Per germline, CDR1 SNHLY and CDR2 FYNNEI. Trimming left V 5 bases short and J 1 base short, with 14 bases between. This CDR3 has 15 residues. The CDR3 nucleotides read TGTGCCAGCAGTCAACAGGGATCCGGGAACACTGAAGCTTTCTTT. Amino acid sequence: CASSQQGSGNTEAFF.